The clone carrying this T cell receptor (beta chain) has a count of ten or more. Its antigen is unidentified. This CDR3 has 15 residues. V was trimmed by 0 bases and J by 4 bases, leaving 13 bases between them. CDR1 and CDR2 from the germline V gene are DFQATT and SNEGSKA (reference sequence). The data derive from a study of T cells after yellow fever vaccination. Findings and caveats of the study: Within FACS-sorted repertoires, abundant clonotypes contaminating from the bulk population could be present. Clones from primary vaccination mostly reappeared after the booster (less than 98% CD4, roughly 87% CD8).

In TCRdb, the 5' RACE reads were re-called with MiXCR into one record per CDR3 protein. The table records 200,000 to 250,000 distinct CDR3 sequences, approximately 3.2% of them present only once. The V call is TRBV20-1, the J call TRBJ2-4; D might be TRBD1 (6 bases). The sequenced sample was CD4+ T cells sorted from PBMCs, obtained 10 days after the yellow fever booster vaccination. This receptor was taken from a man aged 18 to 35 who received the YFV17D yellow fever vaccine. CDR3 in DNA: TGCAGTGCTAGAGACCCCAGGGGTTTGAAAAACATTCAGTACTTC. This codes for CSARDPRGLKNIQYF.